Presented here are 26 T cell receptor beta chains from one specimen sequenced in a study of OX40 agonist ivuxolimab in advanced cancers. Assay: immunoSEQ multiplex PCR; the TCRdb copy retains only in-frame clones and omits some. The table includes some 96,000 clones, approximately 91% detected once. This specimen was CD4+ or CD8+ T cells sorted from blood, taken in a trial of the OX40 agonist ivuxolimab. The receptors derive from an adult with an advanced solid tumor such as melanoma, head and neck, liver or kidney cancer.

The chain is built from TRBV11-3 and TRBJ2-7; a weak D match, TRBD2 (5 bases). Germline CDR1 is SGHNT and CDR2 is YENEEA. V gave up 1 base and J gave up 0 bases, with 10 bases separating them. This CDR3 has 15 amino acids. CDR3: CASSLGAGISYEQYF. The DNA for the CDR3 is TGTGCCAGCAGCTTAGGCGCGGGTATCTCCTACGAGCAGTACTTC. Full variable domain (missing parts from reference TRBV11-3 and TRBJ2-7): EAGVVQSPRYKIIEKKQPVAFWCNPISGHNTLYWYLQNLGQGPELLIRYENEEAVDDSQLPKDRFSAERLKGVDSTLKIQPAELGDSAVYLCASSLGAGISYEQYFGPGTRLTVT.

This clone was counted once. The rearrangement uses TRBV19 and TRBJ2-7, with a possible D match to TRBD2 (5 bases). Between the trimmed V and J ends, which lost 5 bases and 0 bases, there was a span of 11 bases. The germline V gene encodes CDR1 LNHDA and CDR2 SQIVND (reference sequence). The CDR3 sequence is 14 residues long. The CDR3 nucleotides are TGTGCCAGTAGTTTGGACTGGAGCTCCTACGAGCAGTACTTC. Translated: CASSLDWSSYEQYF.

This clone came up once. CDR3 protein: CSVAGGPNEKLFF. The CDR3 nucleotides are TGCAGCGTTGCTGGGGGGCCAAATGAAAAACTGTTTTTT. The chain carries TRBV29-1 and TRBJ1-4; a weak D match, TRBD1 (6 bases). The CDR3 extends over 13 amino acids. CDR1 and CDR2 from the germline V gene are SQVTM and ANQGSEA. Trimming took 4 bases from V and 5 from J, leaving 11 bases between them. Drawing the rest from reference TRBV29-1 and TRBJ1-4, the complete variable domain is SAVISQKPSRDICQRGTSLTIQCQVDSQVTMMFWYRQQPGQSLTLIATANQGSEATYESGFVIDKFPISRPNLTFSTLTVSNMSPEDSSIYLCSVAGGPNEKLFFGSGTQLSVL.

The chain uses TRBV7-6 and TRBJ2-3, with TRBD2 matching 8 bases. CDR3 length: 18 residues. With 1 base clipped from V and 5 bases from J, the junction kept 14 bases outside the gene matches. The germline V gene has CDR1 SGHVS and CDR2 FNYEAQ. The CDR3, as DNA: TGTGCCAGCAGCTTAGTCATTCGGGGGGGCCCTACACAAGATACGCAGTATTTT. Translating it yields CASSLVIRGGPTQDTQYF.

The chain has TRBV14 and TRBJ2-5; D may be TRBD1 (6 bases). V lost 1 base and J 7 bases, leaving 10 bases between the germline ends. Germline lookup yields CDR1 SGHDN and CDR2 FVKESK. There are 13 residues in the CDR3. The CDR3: CASSQVGAGTQYF. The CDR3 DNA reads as TGTGCCAGCAGCCAAGTGGGGGCCGGGACCCAGTACTTC.

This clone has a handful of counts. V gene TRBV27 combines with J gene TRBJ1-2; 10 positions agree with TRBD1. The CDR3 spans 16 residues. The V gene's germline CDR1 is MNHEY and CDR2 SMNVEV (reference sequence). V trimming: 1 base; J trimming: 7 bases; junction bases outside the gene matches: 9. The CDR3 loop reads CASSLFPGQGTSGYTF. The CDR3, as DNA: TGTGCCAGCAGTTTATTCCCGGGACAGGGGACGAGTGGCTACACCTTC.

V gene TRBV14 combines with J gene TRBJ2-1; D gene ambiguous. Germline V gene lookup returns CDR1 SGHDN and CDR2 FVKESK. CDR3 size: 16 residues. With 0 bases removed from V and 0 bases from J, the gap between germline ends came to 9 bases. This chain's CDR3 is CASSQDLPSSYNEQFF. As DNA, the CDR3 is TGTGCCAGCAGCCAAGATTTGCCGAGCTCCTACAATGAGCAGTTCTTC.

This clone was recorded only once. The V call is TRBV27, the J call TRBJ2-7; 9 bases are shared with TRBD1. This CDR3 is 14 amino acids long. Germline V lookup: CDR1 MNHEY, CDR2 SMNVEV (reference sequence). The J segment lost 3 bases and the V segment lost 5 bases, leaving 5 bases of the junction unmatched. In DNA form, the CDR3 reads TGTGCCAGCAGTAGGGACAGGGACCTCTACGAGCAGTACTTC. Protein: CASSRDRDLYEQYF.

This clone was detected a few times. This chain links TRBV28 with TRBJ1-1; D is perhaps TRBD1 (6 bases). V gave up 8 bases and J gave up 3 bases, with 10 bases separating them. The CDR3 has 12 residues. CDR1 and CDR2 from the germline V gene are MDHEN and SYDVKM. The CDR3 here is CASVGQHTEAFF. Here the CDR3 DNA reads TGTGCCAGCGTTGGACAGCACACTGAAGCTTTCTTT.

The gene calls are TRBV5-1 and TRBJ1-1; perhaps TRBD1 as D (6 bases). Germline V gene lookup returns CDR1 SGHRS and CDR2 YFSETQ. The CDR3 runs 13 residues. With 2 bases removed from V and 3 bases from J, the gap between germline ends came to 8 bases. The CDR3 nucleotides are TGCGCCAGCAGCTTAACAGGGCACACTGAAGCTTTCTTT. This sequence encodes CASSLTGHTEAFF. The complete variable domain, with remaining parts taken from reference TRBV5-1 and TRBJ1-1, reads KAGVTQTPRYLIKTRGQQVTLSCSPISGHRSVSWYQQTPGQGLQFLFEYFSETQRNKGNFPGRFSGRQFSNSRSEMNVSTLELGDSALYLCASSLTGHTEAFFGQGTRLTVV.

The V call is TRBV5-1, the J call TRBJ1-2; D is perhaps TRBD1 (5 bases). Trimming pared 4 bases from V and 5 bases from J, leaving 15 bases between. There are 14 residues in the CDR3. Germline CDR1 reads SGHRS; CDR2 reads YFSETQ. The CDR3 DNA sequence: TGCGCCAGCAGCAGTACAGGATTTCGGTATGGCTACACCTTC. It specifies CASSSTGFRYGYTF. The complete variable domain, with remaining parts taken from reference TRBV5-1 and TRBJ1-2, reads KAGVTQTPRYLIKTRGQQVTLSCSPISGHRSVSWYQQTPGQGLQFLFEYFSETQRNKGNFPGRFSGRQFSNSRSEMNVSTLELGDSALYLCASSSTGFRYGYTFGSGTRLTVV.

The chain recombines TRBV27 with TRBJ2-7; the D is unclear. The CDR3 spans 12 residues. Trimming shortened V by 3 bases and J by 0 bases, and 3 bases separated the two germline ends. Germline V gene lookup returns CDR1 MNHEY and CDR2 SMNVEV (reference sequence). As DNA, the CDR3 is TGTGCCAGCAGTTTCCTCTCCTACGAGCAGTACTTC. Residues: CASSFLSYEQYF.

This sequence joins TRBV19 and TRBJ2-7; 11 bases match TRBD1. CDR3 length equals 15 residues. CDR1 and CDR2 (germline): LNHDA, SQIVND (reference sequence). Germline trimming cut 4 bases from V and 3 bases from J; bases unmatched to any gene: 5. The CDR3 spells CASSRPGQGVYEQYF. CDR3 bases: TGTGCCAGTAGTAGACCGGGACAGGGGGTCTACGAGCAGTACTTC.

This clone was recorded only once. The CDR3: CASSYSGRVLAGCTF. CDR3 DNA: TGTGCCAGCAGTTACTCAGGCAGGGTGTTAGCAGGGTGCACCTTC. The V call is TRBV6-5, the J call TRBJ1-2, with D possibly being TRBD1 (5 bases). The CDR3 loop spans 15 amino acids. V was pared by 0 bases and J by 13 bases, with 21 bases between. Germline V gene data show CDR1 as MNHEY and CDR2 as SVGAGI.

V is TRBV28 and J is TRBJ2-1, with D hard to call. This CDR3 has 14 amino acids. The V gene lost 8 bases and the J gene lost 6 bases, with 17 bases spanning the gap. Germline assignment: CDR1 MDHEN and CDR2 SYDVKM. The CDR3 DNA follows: TGTGCCAGCCAAGAGGAAAATGCTGGCAATGAGCAGTTCTTC. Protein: CASQEENAGNEQFF.

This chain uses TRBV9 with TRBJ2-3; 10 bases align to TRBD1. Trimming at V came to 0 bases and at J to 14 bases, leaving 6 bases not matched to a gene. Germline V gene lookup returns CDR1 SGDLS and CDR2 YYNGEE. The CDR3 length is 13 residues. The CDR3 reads CASSVGGTGVPYF. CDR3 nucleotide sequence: TGTGCCAGCAGCGTAGGAGGGACAGGGGTTCCGTATTTT. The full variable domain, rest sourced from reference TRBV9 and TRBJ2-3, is DSGVTQTPKHLITATGQRVTLRCSPRSGDLSVYWYQQSLDQGLQFLIQYYNGEERAKGNILERFSAQQFPDLHSELNLSSLELGDSALYFCASSVGGTGVPYFGPGTRLTVL.

CDR3 region: CASSEPASGHGHTQYF. CDR3 nucleotides: TGTGCCAGCAGTGAGCCGGCTAGCGGGCACGGGCATACGCAGTATTTT. The chain recombines TRBV6-1 with TRBJ2-3, with 8 bases aligning to TRBD2. The J segment lost 7 bases and the V segment lost 3 bases, leaving 12 bases of the junction unmatched. Germline V gene sequence: CDR1 MNHNS, CDR2 SASEGT. The CDR3 contains 16 residues.

The CDR3 sequence: CASTPTGHPQETQYF. CDR3 in DNA: TGTGCCAGCACACCCACGGGACACCCACAAGAGACCCAGTACTTC. This chain joins TRBV7-3 and TRBJ2-5; D is perhaps TRBD1 (6 bases). The CDR3 spans 15 residues. V gave up 7 bases and J gave up 2 bases, with 17 bases separating them. Germline values: CDR1 SGHTA, CDR2 FQGTGA.

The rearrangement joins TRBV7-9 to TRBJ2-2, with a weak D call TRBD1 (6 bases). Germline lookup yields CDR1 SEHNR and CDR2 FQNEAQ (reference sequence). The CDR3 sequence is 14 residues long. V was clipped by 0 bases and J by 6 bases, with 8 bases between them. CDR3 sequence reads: CASSLAPGAGELFF. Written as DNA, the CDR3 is TGTGCCAGCAGCTTAGCCCCAGGGGCCGGGGAGCTGTTTTTT.

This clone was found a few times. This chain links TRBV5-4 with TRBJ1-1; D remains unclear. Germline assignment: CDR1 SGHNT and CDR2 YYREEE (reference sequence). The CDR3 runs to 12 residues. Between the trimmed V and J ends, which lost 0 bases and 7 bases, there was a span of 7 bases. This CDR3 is CASSLDGFEAFF. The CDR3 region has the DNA TGTGCCAGCAGCTTGGACGGGTTTGAAGCTTTCTTT.

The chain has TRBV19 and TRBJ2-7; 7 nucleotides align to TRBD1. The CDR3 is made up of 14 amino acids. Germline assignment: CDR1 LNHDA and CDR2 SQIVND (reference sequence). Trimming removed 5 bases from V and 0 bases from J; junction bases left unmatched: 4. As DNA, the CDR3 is TGTGCCAGTAGTTCCGGGACAGTCTCCTACGAGCAGTACTTC. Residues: CASSSGTVSYEQYF.

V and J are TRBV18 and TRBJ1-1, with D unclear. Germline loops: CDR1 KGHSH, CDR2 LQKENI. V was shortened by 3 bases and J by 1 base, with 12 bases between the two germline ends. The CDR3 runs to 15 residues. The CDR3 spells CASSPFPPGNTEAFF. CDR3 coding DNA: TGTGCCAGCTCACCCTTCCCCCCAGGGAACACTGAAGCTTTCTTT.

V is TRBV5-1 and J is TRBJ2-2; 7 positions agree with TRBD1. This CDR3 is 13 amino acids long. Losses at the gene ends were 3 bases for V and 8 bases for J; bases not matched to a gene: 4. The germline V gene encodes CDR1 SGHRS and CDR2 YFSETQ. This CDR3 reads CASSSGQFGELFF. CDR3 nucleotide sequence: TGCGCCAGCAGCTCGGGACAGTTTGGGGAGCTGTTTTTT.

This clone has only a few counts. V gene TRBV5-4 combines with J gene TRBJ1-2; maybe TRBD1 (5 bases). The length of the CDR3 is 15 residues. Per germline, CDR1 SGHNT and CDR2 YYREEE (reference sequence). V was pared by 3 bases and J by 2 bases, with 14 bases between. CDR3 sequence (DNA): TGTGCCAGCAGCTCACCCGGGACTCTAAACTATGGCTACACCTTC. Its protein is CASSSPGTLNYGYTF.

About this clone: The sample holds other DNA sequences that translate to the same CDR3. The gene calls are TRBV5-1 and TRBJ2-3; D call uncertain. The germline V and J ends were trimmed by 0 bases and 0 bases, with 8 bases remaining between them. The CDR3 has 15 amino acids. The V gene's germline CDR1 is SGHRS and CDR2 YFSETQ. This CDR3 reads CASSLAATSTDTQYF. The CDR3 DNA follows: TGCGCCAGCAGCTTGGCGGCAACTAGCACAGATACGCAGTATTTT.

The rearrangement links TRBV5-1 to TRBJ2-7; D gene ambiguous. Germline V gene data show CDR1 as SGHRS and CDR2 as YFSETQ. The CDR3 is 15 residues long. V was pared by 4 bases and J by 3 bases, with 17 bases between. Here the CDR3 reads CASSIISGPLYEQYF. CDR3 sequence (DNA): TGCGCCAGCAGCATTATTTCCGGACCCCTCTACGAGCAGTACTTC. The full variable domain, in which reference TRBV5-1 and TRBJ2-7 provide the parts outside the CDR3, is KAGVTQTPRYLIKTRGQQVTLSCSPISGHRSVSWYQQTPGQGLQFLFEYFSETQRNKGNFPGRFSGRQFSNSRSEMNVSTLELGDSALYLCASSIISGPLYEQYFGPGTRLTVT.